These 6 T cell receptor beta chains originate from one sample sequenced in a study of blood T cell repertoires in COVID-19. Produced via immunoSEQ multiplex PCR; TCRdb's table is partial and in-frame only. Altogether about 82,000 clones are present, just under 80% being singletons, with the ten largest covering 36%. The sample consisted of peripheral blood. The receptors were gathered from a man in his sixties with COVID-19, enrolled during active disease.

This clone was observed a few times. V and J are TRBV6-5 and TRBJ2-7; weak D call: TRBD1 (6 bases). The CDR3 loop spans 13 amino acids. V lost 6 bases, J lost 3 bases, and 12 bases lay in between. The germline V gene has CDR1 MNHEY and CDR2 SVGAGI. The CDR3 region is CASSRQVFYEQYF. The CDR3 DNA reads as TGTGCCAGCAGCAGACAGGTTTTCTACGAGCAGTACTTC.

This clone appeared a few times. The rearrangement links TRBV7-2 to TRBJ1-2; 7 bases fit TRBD1. V shed 1 base and J 0 bases; nucleotides not matched to a gene: 8. The germline gives CDR1 SGHTA, CDR2 FQGNSA. This CDR3 spans 17 amino acids. CDR3 in DNA: TGTGCCAGCAGCTTAGATACAGGGGCAACGGCTAACTATGGCTACACCTTC. Translating gives CASSLDTGATANYGYTF.

The V call is TRBV7-2, the J call TRBJ2-7, with TRBD1 matching 8 bases. There are 15 residues in the CDR3. Germline CDR1 reads SGHTA; CDR2 reads FQGNSA. The trim removed 5 bases at V and 3 bases at J, leaving 9 bases unmatched. The CDR3 DNA reads TGTGCCAGCAGCCGTCAGGGGGCGCCGGACTACGAGCAGTACTTC. This encodes CASSRQGAPDYEQYF.

V is TRBV19 and J is TRBJ1-1, with D perhaps TRBD1 (6 bases). In germline, CDR1 is LNHDA, CDR2 SQIVND (reference sequence). The CDR3 has 15 amino acids. V lost 6 bases and J lost 5, with 19 bases in between. The CDR3, as DNA: TGTGCCAGTAGACAGGGTTTTAAAGGAGGAACTGAAGCTTTCTTT. It yields the protein CASRQGFKGGTEAFF.

This chain links TRBV29-1 with TRBJ1-1; D not certain. V shed 1 base and J shed 7 bases, with 13 bases lying between them. CDR3 length: 13 residues. Germline V gene data show CDR1 as SQVTM and CDR2 as ANQGSEA. The CDR3 reads CSVEGGVTLEAFF. CDR3 sequence (DNA): TGCAGCGTTGAAGGCGGTGTCACACTTGAAGCTTTCTTT.

V is TRBV19 and J is TRBJ1-1; no firm D call. V shed 2 bases and J shed 4 bases, with 8 bases lying between them. The CDR3 length is 13 residues. The germline gives CDR1 LNHDA, CDR2 SQIVND (reference sequence). The chain's CDR3 is CASSIRVSTEAFF. In nucleotides, the CDR3 is TGTGCCAGTAGTATACGGGTTAGCACTGAAGCTTTCTTT.